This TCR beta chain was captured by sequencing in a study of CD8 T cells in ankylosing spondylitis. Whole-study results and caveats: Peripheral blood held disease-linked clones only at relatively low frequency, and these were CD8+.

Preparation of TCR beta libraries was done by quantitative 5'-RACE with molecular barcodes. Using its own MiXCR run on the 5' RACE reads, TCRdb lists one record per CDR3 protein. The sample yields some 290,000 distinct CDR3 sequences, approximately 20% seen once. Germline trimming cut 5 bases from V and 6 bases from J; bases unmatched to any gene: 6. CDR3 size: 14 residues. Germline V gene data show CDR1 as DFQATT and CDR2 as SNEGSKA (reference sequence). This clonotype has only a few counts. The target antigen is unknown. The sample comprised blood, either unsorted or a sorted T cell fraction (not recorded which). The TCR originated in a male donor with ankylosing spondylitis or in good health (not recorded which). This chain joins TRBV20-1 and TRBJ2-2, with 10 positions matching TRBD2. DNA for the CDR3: TGCAGTGCTTTAAGCGGGGGGGCGGCCGGGGAGCTGTTTTTT. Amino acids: CSALSGGAAGELFF.